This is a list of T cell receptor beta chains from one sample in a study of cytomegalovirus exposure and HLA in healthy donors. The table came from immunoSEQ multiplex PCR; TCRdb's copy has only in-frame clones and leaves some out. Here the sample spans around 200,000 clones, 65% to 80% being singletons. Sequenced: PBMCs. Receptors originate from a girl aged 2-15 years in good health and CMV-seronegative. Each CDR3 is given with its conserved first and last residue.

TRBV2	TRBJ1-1	CASRTQYLMNTEAFF
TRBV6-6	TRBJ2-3	CASSAYRGYTDTQYF
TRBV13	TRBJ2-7	CASSVNHGEQYF
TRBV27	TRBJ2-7	CASTHPDTSFPYEQYF
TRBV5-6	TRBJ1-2	CASSQGQGMKGYTF
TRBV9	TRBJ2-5	CASSVVRGGPYSLSETQYF
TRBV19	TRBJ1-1	CASTQTAYTTEAFF
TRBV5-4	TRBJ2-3	CASTREQSSTDTQYF
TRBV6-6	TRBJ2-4	CASSPGDKVAKNIQYF
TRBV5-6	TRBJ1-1	CASSLAGATEAFF
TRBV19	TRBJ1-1	CASSAYPTGQGSNTEAFF
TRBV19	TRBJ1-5	CASSIRGVGGQPQHF
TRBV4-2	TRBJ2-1	CASSQPLRSGRASYNEQFF
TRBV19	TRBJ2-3	CASSITQGGFDTQYF
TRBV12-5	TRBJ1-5	CASGMLGAFWPQHF
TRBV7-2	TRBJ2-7	CASSSVSHEQYF
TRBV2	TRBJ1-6	CASSGGQSNANSPLHF
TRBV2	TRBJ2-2	CASSRQGTFTGELFF
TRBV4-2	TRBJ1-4	CASSQTTGANEKLFF
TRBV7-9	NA	CASSLLAPSASYEQYF
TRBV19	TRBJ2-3	CASSILRTASTDTQYF
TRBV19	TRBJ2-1	CASSIDSTRTGLPYNEQFF
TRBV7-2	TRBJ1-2	CASSFGGGDYGYTF
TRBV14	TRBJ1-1	CASSPLGAVTEAFF
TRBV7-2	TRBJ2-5	CASSLAMTYQYF
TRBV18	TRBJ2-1	CASSPGLASYNEQFF
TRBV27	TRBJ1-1	CASSLKGRGQSMNTEAFF
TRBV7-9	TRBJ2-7	CASSKLARPYEQYF
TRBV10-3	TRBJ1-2	CAISATGNYGYTF
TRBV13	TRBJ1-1	CASSSGLKTGKAEAFF
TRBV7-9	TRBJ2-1	CASSSGTSLLNEQFF
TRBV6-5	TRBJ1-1	CASMTGINTEAFF
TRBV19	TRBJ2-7	CASSFGTGAYEQYF
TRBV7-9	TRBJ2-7	CASGDRGYEQYF
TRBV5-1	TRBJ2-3	CASSFAGGPMDTQYF
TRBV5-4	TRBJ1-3	CASSLGLAGNTIYF
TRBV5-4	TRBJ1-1	CASSLEGVATEAFF
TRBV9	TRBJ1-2	CASSVVLRTGNNYGYTF
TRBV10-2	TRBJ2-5	CASSPRPGKTQYF
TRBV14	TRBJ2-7	CASSRDRDTSYEQYF
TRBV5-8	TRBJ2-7	CASSLGLHTGDEQYF
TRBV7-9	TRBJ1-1	CASSVETGAGTEAFF
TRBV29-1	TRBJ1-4	CSALNPDGHNEKLFF
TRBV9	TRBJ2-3	CASSRRLAGGTDTQYF
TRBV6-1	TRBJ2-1	CASSEPTSGYYNEQFF
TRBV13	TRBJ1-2	CASSPGGYGYTF
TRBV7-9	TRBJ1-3	CASRSTGGSGNTIYF
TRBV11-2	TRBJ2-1	CASSSDSYNEQFF
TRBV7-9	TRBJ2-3	CASSPTGTGGADTQYF
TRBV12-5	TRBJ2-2	CASGFLLSMGPNTGELFF
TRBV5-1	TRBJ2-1	CASSLAERSSGSSYNEQFF
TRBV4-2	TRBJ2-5	CASSQLGLDETQYF
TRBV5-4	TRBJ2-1	CASSLRWDSGLGSYNEQFF
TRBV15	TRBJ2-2	CATSRGAVPGTGELFF